Here is one TCR beta chain with its context. Its target is unknown. Trimming cost V 1 base and J 10 bases, with 11 bases left between them. The germline gives CDR1 LNHDA, CDR2 SQIVND (reference sequence). The CDR3 covers 13 residues. These data belong to a study of T cell responses to AZD1222 COVID-19 vaccine. Study results and limitations: Spike-specific TCR repertoires showed rising breadth and depth after two AZD1222 doses.

Clones were sequenced by immunoSEQ multiplex PCR, and TCRdb holds only the in-frame ones, with some missing. The table has 40,000 to 45,000 clones, about three quarters seen once; the top ten hold 3% to 4%. This sequence originates from an adult in good health. V is TRBV19 and J is TRBJ2-4; D unclear. Sequencing used peripheral blood, obtained on day 0 of AZD1222 vaccination. CDR3 sequence: CASSIGAHGIQYF. In DNA, the CDR3 is TGTGCCAGTAGTATAGGGGCGCACGGGATTCAGTACTTC.